These 2 T cell receptor beta chains originate from one sample sequenced in a study of blood T cell repertoires in COVID-19. Sequenced by immunoSEQ multiplex PCR; TCRdb stores in-frame clones only, minus some. The sample consists of about 270,000 clones, around 89% of them appearing once. Material: PBMCs or T cells enriched from blood (not recorded which). The origin of the receptors is a woman between 40 and 55 years old with acute COVID-19.

The chain couples TRBV19 to TRBJ1-2; D might be TRBD1 (6 bases). V was trimmed by 3 bases and J by 5 bases, leaving 19 bases between them. The germline gives CDR1 LNHDA, CDR2 SQIVND (reference sequence). This CDR3 contains 16 residues. Here the CDR3 reads CASSIIQVDRTYGYTF. The CDR3 nucleotides read TGTGCCAGTAGTATCATCCAAGTGGACAGAACTTATGGCTACACCTTC.

This rearrangement joins TRBV24-1 to TRBJ1-4; 9 bases are shared with TRBD1. The germline gives CDR1 KGHDR, CDR2 SFDVKD. This CDR3 is 16 amino acids long. V lost 11 bases and J lost 0; bases outside the gene matches: 9. The CDR3 coding sequence is TGTGCCAGCACAGGGGGCGAAGAAGCAACTAATGAAAAACTGTTTTTT. It specifies CASTGGEEATNEKLFF.